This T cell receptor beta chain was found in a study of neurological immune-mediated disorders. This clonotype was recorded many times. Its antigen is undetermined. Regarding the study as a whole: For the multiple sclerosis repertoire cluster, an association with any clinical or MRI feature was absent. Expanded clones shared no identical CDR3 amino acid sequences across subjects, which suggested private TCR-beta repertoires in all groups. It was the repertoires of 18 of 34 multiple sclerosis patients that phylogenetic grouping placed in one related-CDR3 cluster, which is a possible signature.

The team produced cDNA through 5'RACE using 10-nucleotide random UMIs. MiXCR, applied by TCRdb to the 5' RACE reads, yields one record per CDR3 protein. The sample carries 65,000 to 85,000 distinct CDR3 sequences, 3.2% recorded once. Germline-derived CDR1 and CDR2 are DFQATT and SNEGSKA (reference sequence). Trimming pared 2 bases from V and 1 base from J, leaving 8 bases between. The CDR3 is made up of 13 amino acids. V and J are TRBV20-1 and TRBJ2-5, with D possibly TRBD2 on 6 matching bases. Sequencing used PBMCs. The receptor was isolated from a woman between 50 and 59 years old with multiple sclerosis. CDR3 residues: CSARKTSQETQYF. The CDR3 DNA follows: TGCAGTGCTAGAAAGACTAGCCAAGAGACCCAGTACTTC.